This entry concerns a single T cell receptor beta chain. TCRdb's table, derived via immunoSEQ multiplex PCR, lists solely in-frame clones and lacks some. The sample table includes 40,000 to 55,000 clones. The data were taken from a study of T cells in women clearing cervical HPV infection. The wider study: Blood came at first lesion visit for cases, post-clearance for controls.

Prevalent HPV16 infections were excluded; only incident single HPV16 infections included. The TCR sequence derives from a woman between 18 and 70 years old with a cervical HPV16 infection that either progressed to CIN3+ or cleared (not recorded which). Specimen: blood buffy coat.

The CDR3 bases that were read are TGTGCCAGTAGCGCGACAGGGGGGGATGGT. Translating gives CASSATGGDG. The full CDR3 protein reads CASSATGGDGQYF. The chain has TRBV7-9 and TRBJ2-4; 9 nucleotides align to TRBD1. The read halts 3 residues ahead of the CDR3 end, with the missing end drawn from the germline J gene. CDR1 is SEHNR and CDR2 is FQNEAQ in the germline V gene (reference sequence). The CDR3 has 13 residues.